The 4 T cell receptor beta chains listed next were all sequenced from one sample in a study of CXCR3-negative and CXCR3-positive naive CD8 T cells. Their antigens are not known. TRB cDNA libraries were made by UMI-labeled 5' RACE. One entry per CDR3 protein, without DNA, is what TCRdb gives after re-calling the 5' RACE reads. This repertoire includes approximately 98,000 distinct CDR3 sequences. General study points: TRB CDR3 hydrophobicity was greater in CXCR3-positive naive cells than in CXCR3-negative naive cells.

Source material: naive CXCR3+ CD8+ T cells from blood. Subset denoted: CD45RO-CCR7+CD27+CD95- naive CD8+ T cells expressing CXCR3 (TNR3+). These receptors came from a human donor in good health. Some clones in this sample may be carry-over from other donors' samples.

The chain uses TRBV6-1 and TRBJ2-2. The CDR3 has 13 amino acids. Per the germline V gene, CDR1 is MNHNS and CDR2 is SASEGT. CDR3 amino acids: CASIPENTGELFF.

The chain recombines TRBV29-1 with TRBJ1-3; the TCRdb D gene call, TRBD1, has no DNA to confirm it. The CDR3 is 17 amino acids. Germline V gene data show CDR1 as SQVTM and CDR2 as ANQGSEA. The CDR3 here is CSVAGTGPISSGNTIYF. The full variable domain, rest sourced from reference TRBV29-1 and TRBJ1-3, is SAVISQKPSRDICQRGTSLTIQCQVDSQVTMMFWYRQQPGQSLTLIATANQGSEATYESGFVIDKFPISRPNLTFSTLTVSNMSPEDSSIYLCSVAGTGPISSGNTIYFGEGSWLTVV.

The V call is TRBV6-2 or TRBV6-3, the J call TRBJ1-2; TCRdb lists TRBD1, though no DNA is available to test this call. Germline V gene sequence: CDR1 MNHEY, CDR2 SVGEGT. The CDR3 contains 12 residues. The chain's CDR3 is CASSPGVDGYTF.

The rearrangement joins TRBV29-1 to TRBJ2-7; TCRdb outputs TRBD2, but without DNA this stays unchecked. The germline gives CDR1 SQVTM, CDR2 ANQGSEA. The CDR3 runs 12 residues. Here the CDR3 reads CSVGGSGAEQYF.